These T cell receptor beta chains were read from a single sample in a study of shared clonotypes between healthy human individuals. The protocol was immunoSEQ multiplex PCR, while the TCRdb copy is restricted to in-frame clones and leaves out a portion. The sample records some 2,100,000 clones, more than 90% being singletons. The sequencing sample was made of naive CD4+ T cells sorted from blood. All receptors derive from a young man in good health. Both conserved end residues are part of each CDR3. The D gene is left open where the match is weak. Part of the rows lack a size; the others show once, few, many or a class for expanded clones.

clone size: -
D gene: -
V gene: TRBV6-6
J gene: TRBJ2-1
CDR3 length: 15
CDR3 protein: CASSYSNPKNNEQFF
CDR3 DNA: TGTGCCAGCAGTTACTCGAACCCTAAAAACAATGAGCAGTTCTTC

clone size: -
D gene: -
V gene: TRBV2
J gene: TRBJ2-7
CDR3 length: 13
CDR3 protein: CASSEGQGGEQYF
CDR3 DNA: TGTGCCAGCAGTGAAGGACAGGGAGGAGAGCAGTACTTC

clone size: -
D gene: -
V gene: TRBV7-2
J gene: TRBJ1-1
CDR3 length: 15
CDR3 protein: CASSRRAQGNTEAFF
CDR3 DNA: TGTGCCAGCAGCCGGAGGGCACAGGGGAACACTGAAGCTTTCTTT

clone size: -
D gene: TRBD1
V gene: TRBV5-1
J gene: TRBJ2-7
CDR3 length: 15
CDR3 protein: CASSSGVTGGYEQYF
CDR3 DNA: TGCGCCAGCAGCTCCGGCGTGACAGGGGGCTACGAGCAGTACTTC

clone size: -
D gene: -
V gene: TRBV6-1
J gene: TRBJ1-2
CDR3 length: 15
CDR3 protein: CASIELLFIDLGYTF
CDR3 DNA: TGTGCCAGCATTGAACTGCTCTTCATAGACCTTGGCTACACCTTC

clone size: -
D gene: -
V gene: TRBV10-3
J gene: TRBJ1-2
CDR3 length: 13
CDR3 protein: CAISLGDNYGYTF
CDR3 DNA: TGTGCCATCAGTCTAGGGGATAACTATGGCTACACCTTC

clone size: -
D gene: -
V gene: TRBV10-3
J gene: TRBJ1-1
CDR3 length: 14
CDR3 protein: CAIRVDSLNTEAFF
CDR3 DNA: TGTGCCATCAGAGTGGACAGCCTGAACACTGAAGCTTTCTTT

clone size: -
D gene: TRBD1
V gene: TRBV4-1
J gene: TRBJ2-7
CDR3 length: 16
CDR3 protein: CASSQAGTGGIYEQYF
CDR3 DNA: TGCGCCAGCAGCCAAGCCGGGACAGGGGGTATCTACGAGCAGTACTTC

clone size: -
D gene: TRBD1
V gene: TRBV2
J gene: TRBJ2-7
CDR3 length: 12
CDR3 protein: CASSGTGREEYF
CDR3 DNA: TGTGCCAGCAGTGGGACAGGGCGTGAGGAGTACTTC

clone size: -
D gene: -
V gene: TRBV13
J gene: TRBJ2-7
CDR3 length: 14
CDR3 protein: CASSLKGPAYEQYF
CDR3 DNA: TGTGCCAGCAGCTTAAAGGGGCCCGCCTACGAGCAGTACTTC

clone size: -
D gene: -
V gene: TRBV5-1
J gene: TRBJ2-3
CDR3 length: 16
CDR3 protein: CASSLEGGRQADTQYF
CDR3 DNA: TGCGCCAGCAGCTTGGAAGGCGGGAGACAGGCAGATACGCAGTATTTT

clone size: -
D gene: -
V gene: TRBV30
J gene: TRBJ1-1
CDR3 length: 13
CDR3 protein: CAWSRGPNTEAFF
CDR3 DNA: TGTGCCTGGAGTAGGGGACCGAACACTGAAGCTTTCTTT

clone size: -
D gene: -
V gene: TRBV29-1
J gene: TRBJ2-3
CDR3 length: 14
CDR3 protein: CSALRTAHTDTQYF
CDR3 DNA: TGCAGCGCCCTCAGGACAGCGCACACAGATACGCAGTATTTT

clone size: -
D gene: -
V gene: TRBV13
J gene: TRBJ2-7
CDR3 length: 15
CDR3 protein: CASSPRGGWRYEQYF
CDR3 DNA: TGTGCCAGCAGCCCCCGCGGGGGCTGGAGGTACGAGCAGTACTTC

clone size: -
D gene: -
V gene: TRBV18
J gene: TRBJ1-5
CDR3 length: 15
CDR3 protein: CASSRGRGSNQPQHF
CDR3 DNA: TGTGCCAGCTCGCGGGGACGGGGTAGCAATCAGCCCCAGCATTTT

clone size: -
D gene: -
V gene: TRBV11-2
J gene: TRBJ1-2
CDR3 length: 17
CDR3 protein: CASSLITNQGRGYGYTF
CDR3 DNA: TGTGCCAGCAGCCTAATTACTAACCAGGGGAGAGGCTATGGCTACACCTTC

clone size: -
D gene: TRBD1
V gene: TRBV6-5
J gene: TRBJ1-5
CDR3 length: 14
CDR3 protein: CASSPGQGHQPQHF
CDR3 DNA: TGTGCCAGCAGCCCTGGACAGGGGCATCAGCCCCAGCATTTT

clone size: -
D gene: -
V gene: TRBV10-2
J gene: TRBJ2-7
CDR3 length: 17
CDR3 protein: CASSEYLSSQDSYEQYF
CDR3 DNA: TGCGCCAGCAGTGAGTATTTGTCTTCACAGGATTCCTACGAGCAGTACTTC

clone size: -
D gene: -
V gene: TRBV30
J gene: TRBJ1-6
CDR3 length: 12
CDR3 protein: CAWGRDPSPLHF
CDR3 DNA: TGTGCCTGGGGTCGGGACCCCTCACCCCTCCACTTT

clone size: -
D gene: -
V gene: TRBV27
J gene: TRBJ1-6
CDR3 length: 15
CDR3 protein: CASSFYGRYNSPLHF
CDR3 DNA: TGTGCCAGCAGTTTTTACGGAAGATATAATTCACCCCTCCACTTT

clone size: -
D gene: -
V gene: TRBV5-6
J gene: TRBJ2-6
CDR3 length: 15
CDR3 protein: CASTPLGVGANVLTF
CDR3 DNA: TGTGCCAGCACCCCCCTAGGGGTTGGGGCCAACGTCCTGACTTTC

clone size: -
D gene: TRBD1
V gene: TRBV6-5
J gene: TRBJ1-1
CDR3 length: 15
CDR3 protein: CASSPRRDRGPEAFF
CDR3 DNA: TGTGCCAGCAGTCCTAGGAGGGACAGGGGGCCTGAAGCTTTCTTT

clone size: -
D gene: -
V gene: TRBV6-1
J gene: TRBJ2-3
CDR3 length: 15
CDR3 protein: CASSGRDLSTDTQYF
CDR3 DNA: TGTGCCAGCAGTGGAAGGGACCTGAGCACAGATACGCAGTATTTT

clone size: -
D gene: -
V gene: TRBV6-6
J gene: TRBJ2-3
CDR3 length: 14
CDR3 protein: CASSYSGVQDTQYF
CDR3 DNA: TGTGCCAGCAGTTACTCGGGGGTACAAGATACGCAGTATTTT

clone size: -
D gene: -
V gene: TRBV5-1
J gene: TRBJ2-1
CDR3 length: 16
CDR3 protein: CASSLALLAQYNEQFF
CDR3 DNA: TGCGCCAGCAGCTTGGCCCTCCTAGCGCAGTACAATGAGCAGTTCTTC

clone size: -
D gene: -
V gene: TRBV7-8
J gene: TRBJ2-5
CDR3 length: 16
CDR3 protein: CASSYPPRRTRETQYF
CDR3 DNA: TGTGCCAGCAGCTACCCGCCTAGGCGTACCCGAGAGACCCAGTACTTC

clone size: -
D gene: -
V gene: TRBV19
J gene: TRBJ1-5
CDR3 length: 15
CDR3 protein: CASRTGFYSNQPQHF
CDR3 DNA: TGTGCCAGCAGGACGGGGTTCTATAGCAATCAGCCCCAGCATTTT

clone size: -
D gene: -
V gene: TRBV4-2
J gene: TRBJ2-5
CDR3 length: 14
CDR3 protein: CASSQGGSGETQYF
CDR3 DNA: TGTGCCAGCAGCCAAGGCGGGTCAGGGGAGACCCAGTACTTC

clone size: -
D gene: TRBD1
V gene: TRBV19
J gene: TRBJ1-6
CDR3 length: 17
CDR3 protein: CASTQGGGNSYNSPLHF
CDR3 DNA: TGTGCCAGTACCCAGGGGGGAGGCAACTCCTATAATTCACCCCTCCACTTT

clone size: -
D gene: TRBD2
V gene: TRBV7-9
J gene: TRBJ2-1
CDR3 length: 16
CDR3 protein: CASSLGLRLAGGPWFF
CDR3 DNA: TGTGCCAGCAGCTTAGGTCTGCGACTAGCGGGAGGGCCATGGTTCTTC

clone size: -
D gene: -
V gene: TRBV30
J gene: TRBJ1-5
CDR3 length: 13
CDR3 protein: CAWRQETNQPQHF
CDR3 DNA: TGTGCCTGGAGACAAGAGACAAATCAGCCCCAGCATTTT

clone size: once
D gene: -
V gene: TRBV5-1
J gene: TRBJ2-1
CDR3 length: 14
CDR3 protein: CASCRDIDYNEQFF
CDR3 DNA: TGCGCCAGCTGCCGGGACATAGACTACAATGAGCAGTTCTTC

clone size: -
D gene: TRBD1
V gene: TRBV30
J gene: TRBJ2-7
CDR3 length: 13
CDR3 protein: CAWTPGGPYEQYF
CDR3 DNA: TGTGCCTGGACCCCAGGGGGCCCCTACGAGCAGTACTTC

clone size: once
D gene: -
V gene: TRBV7-9
J gene: TRBJ1-2
CDR3 length: 15
CDR3 protein: CASQRGGNRDYGYTF
CDR3 DNA: TGTGCCAGCCAGCGTGGGGGGAATCGGGACTATGGCTACACCTTC

clone size: -
D gene: -
V gene: TRBV11-2
J gene: TRBJ1-6
CDR3 length: 14
CDR3 protein: CASSLVSGNSPLHF
CDR3 DNA: TGTGCCAGCAGCTTAGTTTCCGGCAATTCACCCCTCCACTTT

clone size: -
D gene: -
V gene: TRBV10-3
J gene: TRBJ1-5
CDR3 length: 14
CDR3 protein: CAVSGSASNQPQHF
CDR3 DNA: TGTGCCGTCTCAGGGTCCGCTAGCAATCAGCCCCAGCATTTT

clone size: -
D gene: TRBD1
V gene: TRBV19
J gene: TRBJ2-7
CDR3 length: 15
CDR3 protein: CASSDLRQGVYEQYF
CDR3 DNA: TGTGCCAGTAGTGACCTTCGGCAGGGGGTGTACGAGCAGTACTTC

clone size: -
D gene: TRBD1
V gene: TRBV7-2
J gene: TRBJ1-1
CDR3 length: 17
CDR3 protein: CASSPRGDRGWPTEAFF
CDR3 DNA: TGTGCCAGCAGCCCACGGGGGGACAGGGGCTGGCCCACTGAAGCTTTCTTT

clone size: once
D gene: -
V gene: TRBV10-3
J gene: TRBJ1-2
CDR3 length: 14
CDR3 protein: CAISDGQPSYGYTF
CDR3 DNA: TGTGCCATCAGTGACGGACAGCCTAGCTATGGCTACACCTTC

clone size: once
D gene: -
V gene: TRBV28
J gene: TRBJ2-3
CDR3 length: 14
CDR3 protein: CASSLPGSKDTQYF
CDR3 DNA: TGTGCCAGCAGTTTACCGGGTAGCAAGGATACGCAGTATTTT

clone size: once
D gene: -
V gene: TRBV5-1
J gene: TRBJ2-1
CDR3 length: 13
CDR3 protein: CASSLSQWNEQFF
CDR3 DNA: TGCGCCAGCAGCTTGTCCCAGTGGAATGAGCAGTTCTTC

clone size: -
D gene: TRBD1
V gene: TRBV5-1
J gene: TRBJ2-1
CDR3 length: 15
CDR3 protein: CASSLDGRGTNEQFF
CDR3 DNA: TGCGCCAGCAGCTTGGATGGCAGGGGGACAAATGAGCAGTTCTTC

clone size: -
D gene: -
V gene: TRBV30
J gene: TRBJ2-1
CDR3 length: 15
CDR3 protein: CAWSVGGRPQNEQFF
CDR3 DNA: TGTGCCTGGAGTGTAGGGGGGAGGCCCCAGAATGAGCAGTTCTTC

clone size: -
D gene: -
V gene: TRBV4-1
J gene: TRBJ1-2
CDR3 length: 12
CDR3 protein: CASSQGDYGYTF
CDR3 DNA: TGCGCCAGCAGCCAGGGAGACTATGGCTACACCTTC

clone size: -
D gene: TRBD1
V gene: TRBV5-6
J gene: TRBJ1-5
CDR3 length: 13
CDR3 protein: CASSLAGGQPQHF
CDR3 DNA: TGTGCCAGCAGCTTGGCAGGGGGTCAGCCCCAGCATTTT

clone size: -
D gene: -
V gene: TRBV7-3
J gene: TRBJ2-2
CDR3 length: 14
CDR3 protein: CASSPKSSTGELFF
CDR3 DNA: TGTGCCAGCAGCCCCAAGAGTAGCACCGGGGAGCTGTTTTTT

clone size: once
D gene: -
V gene: TRBV5-1
J gene: TRBJ1-6
CDR3 length: 15
CDR3 protein: CASSLWAGNNSPLHF
CDR3 DNA: TGCGCCAGCAGCTTGTGGGCAGGGAATAATTCACCCCTCCACTTT

clone size: -
D gene: -
V gene: TRBV28
J gene: TRBJ1-1
CDR3 length: 16
CDR3 protein: CASSFGSVGLNTEAFF
CDR3 DNA: TGTGCCAGCAGTTTTGGGTCGGTAGGGCTGAACACTGAAGCTTTCTTT

clone size: -
D gene: -
V gene: TRBV6-5
J gene: TRBJ1-4
CDR3 length: 13
CDR3 protein: CASRRSSNEKLFF
CDR3 DNA: TGTGCCAGCAGAAGGTCCTCTAATGAAAAACTGTTTTTT

clone size: -
D gene: TRBD2
V gene: TRBV28
J gene: TRBJ2-7
CDR3 length: 13
CDR3 protein: CASRAGGSYEQYF
CDR3 DNA: TGTGCCAGCCGAGCGGGGGGCTCCTACGAGCAGTACTTC

clone size: -
D gene: -
V gene: TRBV6-1
J gene: TRBJ2-3
CDR3 length: 16
CDR3 protein: CASSEYQRSLESTQYF
CDR3 DNA: TGTGCCAGCAGTGAATACCAGAGGAGTTTGGAGTCTACGCAGTATTTT